These 20 T cell receptor beta chains came from one sample sequenced in a study of blood T cell repertoires in COVID-19. The assay was immunoSEQ multiplex PCR, and TCRdb's table has in-frame clones only and misses some. Of approximately 190,000 clones listed, nearly 90% are singletons. Material for sequencing was peripheral blood. These receptors were collected from a man between 60 and 75 years old with active or convalescent COVID-19.

J is TRBJ2-7 and V is TRBV24-1, with D tentatively TRBD1 (6 bases). There are 18 residues in the CDR3. Trimming shortened V by 2 bases and J by 1 base, and 20 bases separated the two germline ends. Germline V gene lookup returns CDR1 KGHDR and CDR2 SFDVKD. CDR3: CATSDSTLGATGSYEQYF. The CDR3 DNA is TGTGCCACCAGTGATTCCACCCTAGGGGCGACAGGTTCCTACGAGCAGTACTTC.

This clone was detected once. The chain carries TRBV6-5 and TRBJ1-6; D may be TRBD1 (5 bases). Trimming shortened V by 6 bases and J by 14 bases, and 17 bases separated the two germline ends. The germline CDR1 and CDR2 sequences are MNHEY and SVGAGI. The CDR3 contains 13 residues. CDR3 bases: TGTGCCAGCAGGGCAGGGATGGATGGGTCCCTCCACTTT. Its protein product is CASRAGMDGSLHF.

This clone was seen only a few times. V and J are TRBV11-2 and TRBJ2-7, with TRBD2 identical over 11 bases. Germline CDR1 reads SGHAT; CDR2 reads FQNNGV. This CDR3 spans 18 amino acids. The trim removed 5 bases at V and 1 base at J, leaving 13 bases unmatched. The CDR3 region is CASSPGWSSGGSSYEQYF. The CDR3 coding sequence is TGTGCCAGCAGCCCCGGGTGGTCTAGCGGGGGGTCTTCCTACGAGCAGTACTTC.

The chain links TRBV9 to TRBJ2-7, with TRBD2 as a possible D gene (6 bases). Trimming stripped 0 bases from V and 3 bases from J, with 10 bases between. This CDR3 has 14 amino acids. Germline V gives CDR1 SGDLS, CDR2 YYNGEE. The CDR3: CASSVDVGLYEQYF. DNA of the CDR3: TGTGCCAGCAGCGTAGACGTGGGACTCTACGAGCAGTACTTC.

The V call is TRBV5-1, the J call TRBJ2-2; 13 bases are shared with TRBD2. CDR3 length equals 14 residues. The V gene's germline CDR1 is SGHRS and CDR2 YFSETQ. The junction had 0 bases not matched to a gene; V was cut back by 5 bases and J by 5 bases. The CDR3 DNA reads as TGCGCCAGCAGGACTAGCGGGGGGACCGGGGAGCTGTTTTTT. Translating gives CASRTSGGTGELFF.

This chain links TRBV7-6 with TRBJ2-2; no clear D. Trimming shortened V by 4 bases and J by 4 bases, and 13 bases separated the two germline ends. Germline CDR1 SGHVS, CDR2 FNYEAQ. CDR3 length: 15 residues. CDR3 DNA: TGTGCCAGCAGCTCCGTCTTTACGGGCACCGGGGAGCTGTTTTTT. Amino acids: CASSSVFTGTGELFF.

With regard to this clone: Other DNA sequences within the sample encode an identical CDR3. The CDR3 loop reads CAWSVGSSGNTIYF. DNA for the CDR3: TGTGCCTGGAGTGTCGGGTCCTCTGGAAACACCATATATTTT. This sequence joins TRBV30 and TRBJ1-3; unclear D gene. Trimming pared 0 bases from V and 0 bases from J, leaving 6 bases between. The CDR3 totals 14 residues. Looked up from germline, CDR1 is GTSNPN and CDR2 is SVGIG (reference sequence).

V and J are TRBV5-1 and TRBJ2-3; TRBD1 aligns across 7 bases. The trim removed 4 bases at V and 1 base at J, leaving 0 bases unmatched. This CDR3 region has 13 residues. From germline, CDR1 is SGHRS and CDR2 YFSETQ. The CDR3 region is CASSGQGTDTQYF. In DNA, the CDR3 is TGCGCCAGCAGCGGACAGGGCACAGATACGCAGTATTTT.

This chain joins TRBV18 and TRBJ2-5, with a weak D call TRBD1 (6 bases). The germline gives CDR1 KGHSH, CDR2 LQKENI. V was shortened by 4 bases and J by 1 base, with 10 bases between the two germline ends. This CDR3 has 14 amino acids. The CDR3 DNA sequence: TGTGCCAGCTCACAGGGGACATTCCAAGAGACCCAGTACTTC. Its translation is CASSQGTFQETQYF.

The chain employs TRBV5-1 and TRBJ2-7, with D perhaps matching TRBD2 (6 bases). Trimming pared 4 bases from V and 0 bases from J, leaving 11 bases between. The CDR3 consists of 14 residues. Germline CDR1 and CDR2: SGHRS and YFSETQ. CDR3 region: CASSGGWSSYEQYF. The CDR3 DNA is TGCGCCAGCAGCGGGGGGTGGAGCTCCTACGAGCAGTACTTC.

In its sample, this clone was seen a few times. The V and J genes are TRBV5-4 and TRBJ1-2; 7 nucleotides line up with TRBD1. With 9 bases clipped from V and 7 bases from J, the junction kept 18 bases outside the gene matches. This CDR3 comprises 15 residues. Germline assignment: CDR1 SGHNT and CDR2 YYREEE (reference sequence). In nucleotides, the CDR3 is TGTGCCACCTATACCCCAGGGGGGAGGTATGGTGGCTACACCTTC. Its protein is CATYTPGGRYGGYTF.

V usage is TRBV10-2 and J usage is TRBJ1-3; the D gene is possibly TRBD1 (6 bases). The CDR3 has 13 amino acids. Germline V lookup: CDR1 WSHSY, CDR2 SAAADI. Trimming took 6 bases from V and 2 from J, leaving 8 bases between them. CDR3 residues: CASRAGAGNTIYF. CDR3 bases: TGCGCCAGCAGGGCAGGGGCTGGAAACACCATATATTTT.

The genes are TRBV29-1 and TRBJ1-2, with TRBD1 as a possible D gene (5 bases). This CDR3 is 15 amino acids long. The V end was cut by 4 bases, the J end by 4 bases, with 19 bases between. CDR1 and CDR2 from the germline V gene are SQVTM and ANQGSEA. In DNA, the CDR3 is TGCAGCGTTGCCCGGTTTGGGACTCAAACCTATGGCTACACCTTC. Its translation: CSVARFGTQTYGYTF.

V is TRBV27 and J is TRBJ2-7, with TRBD1 matching 9 bases. The CDR3 length is 17 residues. CDR1 is MNHEY, CDR2 SMNVEV, per germline (reference sequence). The V and J ends lost 5 bases and 2 bases, in that order; junction bases with no gene match: 13. This CDR3 is CASSRPGTGKVTYEQYF. In nucleotides, the CDR3 is TGTGCCAGCAGTCGTCCCGGGACAGGGAAAGTCACCTACGAGCAGTACTTC.

The CDR3 DNA follows: TGTGCCAGTAGTATTTTTCAGGGAGCGGGCACCGGGGAGCTGTTTTTT. Amino acids: CASSIFQGAGTGELFF. This rearrangement joins TRBV19 to TRBJ2-2, with D tentatively TRBD2 (6 bases). Trimming shortened V by 3 bases and J by 4 bases, and 15 bases separated the two germline ends. CDR3 length: 16 amino acids. Germline-derived CDR1 and CDR2 are LNHDA and SQIVND (reference sequence).

Remarks on this clone: The sample carries other DNA sequences with the same CDR3. This chain uses TRBV5-1 with TRBJ2-1; D is ambiguous. There are 13 residues in the CDR3. Germline V gene data show CDR1 as SGHRS and CDR2 as YFSETQ. V was trimmed by 0 bases and J by 5 bases, leaving 6 bases between them. The CDR3 DNA is TGCGCCAGCAGCTTGGGCCGGGACAATGAGCAGTTCTTC. Translating it yields CASSLGRDNEQFF.

A single count supports this clone. The chain combines TRBV7-8 with TRBJ1-5; D is perhaps TRBD1 (5 bases). The V end was cut by 5 bases, the J end by 6 bases, with 8 bases between. Per the germline V gene, CDR1 is SGHVS and CDR2 is FQNEAQ. This CDR3 region has 12 residues. This chain's CDR3 is CASSERGQPQHF. The CDR3 DNA sequence: TGTGCCAGCAGCGAAAGGGGTCAGCCCCAGCATTTT. Looking up the rest from reference TRBV7-8 and TRBJ1-5 gives the full variable domain: GAGVSQSPRYKVAKRGQDVALRCDPISGHVSLFWYQQALGQGPEFLTYFQNEAQLDKSGLPSDRFFAERPEGSVSTLKIQRTQQEDSAVYLCASSERGQPQHFGDGTRLSIL.

The chain has TRBV2 and TRBJ1-6; TRBD1 agrees at 7 bases. Trimming at V came to 0 bases and at J to 2 bases, leaving 7 bases not matched to a gene. There are 18 residues in the CDR3. CDR1 is SNHLY, CDR2 FYNNEI, per germline. The CDR3 loop reads CASSEAAGGNPYNSPLHF. The CDR3 DNA reads as TGTGCCAGCAGTGAAGCGGCAGGGGGGAACCCCTATAATTCACCCCTCCACTTT.

The rearrangement uses TRBV6-6 and TRBJ2-5, with TRBD2 identical over 7 bases. V shed 0 bases, J shed 5 bases, and the junction held 9 bases outside the gene matches. This CDR3 is 16 amino acids long. Looked up from germline, CDR1 is MNHNY and CDR2 is SVGAGI (reference sequence). The CDR3 here is CASSYSTSSGLETQYF. The CDR3 nucleotides read TGTGCCAGCAGTTACTCGACTAGCTCGGGCTTGGAGACCCAGTACTTC.

This chain uses TRBV10-3 with TRBJ1-2; D gene ambiguous. The CDR3 has 13 residues. Trimming took 4 bases from V and 3 from J, leaving 9 bases between them. CDR1 ENHRY and CDR2 SYGVKD come from the germline V gene. CDR3 nucleotides: TGTGCCATCAGTGTACAGTCGGACTATGGCTACACCTTC. This translates into CAISVQSDYGYTF.